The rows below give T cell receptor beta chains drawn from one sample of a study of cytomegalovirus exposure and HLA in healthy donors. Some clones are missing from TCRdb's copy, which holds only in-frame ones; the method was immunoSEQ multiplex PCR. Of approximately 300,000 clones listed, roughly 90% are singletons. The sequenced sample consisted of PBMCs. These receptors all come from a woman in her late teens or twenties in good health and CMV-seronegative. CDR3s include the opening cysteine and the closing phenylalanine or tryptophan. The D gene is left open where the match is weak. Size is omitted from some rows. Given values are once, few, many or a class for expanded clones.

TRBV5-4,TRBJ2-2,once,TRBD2,TGTGCCAGCAGCTTGGGTAGCGGGAGACTTACCGGGGAGCTGTTTTTT,CASSLGSGRLTGELFF
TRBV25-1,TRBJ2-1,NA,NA,TGTGCCAGCTCTGGACAATACAATGAGCAGTTCTTC,CASSGQYNEQFF
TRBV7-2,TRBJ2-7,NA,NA,TGTGCCAGCCGCTTAGACCCGATTAGCGAGCAGTACTTC,CASRLDPISEQYF
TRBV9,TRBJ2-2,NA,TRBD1,TGTGCCAGCAGCGCCAGGGGGCAGAGCACCGGGGAGCTGTTTTTT,CASSARGQSTGELFF
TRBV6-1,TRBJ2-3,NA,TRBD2,TGTGCCAGCAGTGAAGTGCGGGAGGGTGGGGCAGATACGCAGTATTTT,CASSEVREGGADTQYF
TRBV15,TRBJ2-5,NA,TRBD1,TGTGCCACCAGCAGGACAATAACGGACAGGGGGCTAGAGACCCAGTACTTC,CATSRTITDRGLETQYF
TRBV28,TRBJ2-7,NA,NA,TGTGCCAGCACCTCCCAGGCAGGGGGGGAGCAGTACTTC,CASTSQAGGEQYF
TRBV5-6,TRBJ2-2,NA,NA,TGTGCCAGCAGCTTGGCCGGGCGGGGGAACACCGGGGAGCTGTTTTTT,CASSLAGRGNTGELFF
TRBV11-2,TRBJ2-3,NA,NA,TGTGCCAGCAGCTCCTCCCCGACTAGCACAGATACGCAGTATTTT,CASSSSPTSTDTQYF
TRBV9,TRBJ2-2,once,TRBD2,TGTGCCAGCAGCCCATTTGGCCTAGCGGGATCTTACGCCGGGGAGCTGTTTTTT,CASSPFGLAGSYAGELFF
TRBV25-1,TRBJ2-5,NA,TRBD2,TGTGCCAGCAGTGAAGGTCGACTAGCGGGTGGAGAGACCCAGTACTTC,CASSEGRLAGGETQYF
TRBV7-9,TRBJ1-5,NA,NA,TGTGCCAGCAGCTCCGGAGAAGGTCAGCCCCAGCATTTT,CASSSGEGQPQHF
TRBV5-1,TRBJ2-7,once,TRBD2,TGCGCCAGCAGCTCCGGGACTAGCGGGGGGACCTACGAGCAGTACTTC,CASSSGTSGGTYEQYF
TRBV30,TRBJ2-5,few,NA,TGTGCCTGGAGTGGAGGTTCGGAGACCCAGTACTTC,CAWSGGSETQYF
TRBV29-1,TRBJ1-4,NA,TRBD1,TGCAGCGTGGGGACAGGGGGTAGGGGTGAAAAACTGTTTTTT,CSVGTGGRGEKLFF
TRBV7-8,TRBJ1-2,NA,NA,TGTGCCAGCAGTGGTGGCCTCTATGGCTACACCTTC,CASSGGLYGYTF
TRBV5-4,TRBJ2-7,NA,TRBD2,TGTGCCAGCAGCCCGGGCGGGAGATCCTACGAGCAGTACTTC,CASSPGGRSYEQYF
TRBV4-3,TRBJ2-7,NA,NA,TGCGCCAGCAGCCAAGCTGGACTCACCTCCTACGAGCAGTACTTC,CASSQAGLTSYEQYF
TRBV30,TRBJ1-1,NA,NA,TGTGCCTGGAACACGGGGGGCTACACTGAAGCTTTCTTT,CAWNTGGYTEAFF
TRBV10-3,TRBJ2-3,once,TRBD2,TGTGCCATCAACCAGCGGGAGAAGTCAGATACGCAGTATTTT,CAINQREKSDTQYF
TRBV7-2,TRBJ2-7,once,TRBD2,TGTGCCAGCAGCTTAGATCGGGCGGGAGGGCCCCCCTACGAGCAGTACTTC,CASSLDRAGGPPYEQYF
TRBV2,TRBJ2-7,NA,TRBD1,TGTGCCAGCAGGGGCGACAGGGGGGCAACCTACGAGCAGTACTTC,CASRGDRGATYEQYF
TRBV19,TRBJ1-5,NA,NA,TGTGCCAGTAGTAACAGGGATCGTCCCTATCAGCCCCAGCATTTT,CASSNRDRPYQPQHF
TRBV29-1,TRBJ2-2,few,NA,TGCAGCGCTCCACTAGCTGGGACCGGGGAGCTGTTTTTT,CSAPLAGTGELFF
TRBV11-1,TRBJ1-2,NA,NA,TGTGCCAGCAGCTTAGGGGGGCAGGACTATGGCTACACCTTC,CASSLGGQDYGYTF
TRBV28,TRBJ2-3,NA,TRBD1,TGTGCCACCCAGCGGACAGGTCCAGATACGCAGTATTTT,CATQRTGPDTQYF
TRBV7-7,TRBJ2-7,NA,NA,TGTGCTAGCAGCCGGCAGGGTCGGAGCGAGCAGTACTTC,CASSRQGRSEQYF
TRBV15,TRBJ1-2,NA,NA,TGTGCCACCTCGCGTCGGGGGGCCGATGGCTACACCTTC,CATSRRGADGYTF